The 16 T cell receptor beta chains reported below all come from one sample, sequenced in a study of cytomegalovirus exposure and HLA in healthy donors (dated by TCRdb to 2016 to 2017). The library relied on the immunoSEQ multiplex PCR assay. The multiplex PCR relied on a mix of 60 forward primers for TCR Vbeta segments and 13 reverse primers for TCR Jbeta segments. TCRdb limited this immuneACCESS table to in-frame rearrangements with V and J called. A share of clones is missing; checked studies link under half to unresolved V genes, and the rest is unexplained. Within this sample are 65,000 to 95,000 clones, with under 80% of them counted one time only. The ten most abundant clones make up around 15% of the sample. The material sequenced was PBMCs. The receptors shown here come from a human donor in good health.

The rearrangement uses TRBV5-1 and TRBJ2-2; D possibly corresponds to TRBD1 (5 bases). The V gene's germline CDR1 is SGHRS and CDR2 YFSETQ. The germline V and J ends were trimmed by 5 bases and 2 bases, with 10 bases remaining between them. The CDR3 covers 14 residues. In nucleotides, the CDR3 is TGCGCCAGCAGTAAGACAGCTAACACCGGGGAGCTGTTTTTT. It translates to CASSKTANTGELFF.

In its sample, this clone was seen a few times. The chain combines TRBV6-1 with TRBJ1-1; D is perhaps TRBD1 (6 bases). The germline V gene encodes CDR1 MNHNS and CDR2 SASEGT. Trimming took off 5 bases at V and 6 bases at J, with 13 bases between the two ends. The CDR3 runs 13 residues. CDR3 in DNA: TGTGCCAGCAGTCCTATACAGGGAGCTGAAGCTTTCTTT. This encodes CASSPIQGAEAFF.

Note on this clone: The same CDR3 arises from other DNA sequences in this sample as well. The V gene is TRBV19, the J gene TRBJ2-7; possible D gene TRBD1, 6 bases. Trimming removed 5 bases at V and 3 bases at J, with 11 bases between. This CDR3 has 13 amino acids. The germline gives CDR1 LNHDA, CDR2 SQIVND (reference sequence). This chain's CDR3 is CASSAGQNYEQYF. In nucleotides, the CDR3 is TGTGCCAGTAGTGCAGGACAGAACTACGAGCAGTACTTC.

This chain joins TRBV9 and TRBJ2-2, with a weak D call TRBD2 (6 bases). Trimming stripped 4 bases from V and 0 bases from J, with 25 bases between. CDR3 size: 20 residues. Germline loops: CDR1 SGDLS, CDR2 YYNGEE. The CDR3 sequence is CASSTSLEGKDITNTGELFF. The CDR3 DNA follows: TGTGCCAGCAGCACCTCTTTGGAGGGGAAGGATATAACGAACACCGGGGAGCTGTTTTTT.

The chain carries TRBV6-1 and TRBJ2-7; D is perhaps TRBD1 (6 bases). Germline-derived CDR1 and CDR2 are MNHNS and SASEGT. Trimming took off 7 bases at V and 1 base at J, with 11 bases between the two ends. The CDR3 has 13 amino acids. The CDR3 loop is CASIYRDSYEQYF. As DNA, the CDR3 is TGTGCCAGCATTTACAGGGATTCCTACGAGCAGTACTTC.

The chain employs TRBV11-3 and TRBJ2-7; D not resolved. The CDR3 loop spans 13 amino acids. V was shortened by 8 bases and J by 0 bases, with 11 bases between the two germline ends. CDR1 and CDR2 (germline): SGHNT, YENEEA. Written as DNA, the CDR3 is TGTGCCAGCTTCCACAATCCCTCCTACGAGCAGTACTTC. Protein sequence: CASFHNPSYEQYF.

This clone was picked up a small number of times. This CDR3 is CASSYSRQGDVYF. The CDR3 coding sequence is TGTGCCAGCAGTTACTCGAGACAGGGGGACGTGTACTTC. The chain employs TRBV6-5 and TRBJ2-5, with 9 nucleotides matching TRBD1. The CDR3 spans 13 residues. The ends lost 0 bases at V and 13 bases at J; junction bases unmatched: 6. The germline V gene has CDR1 MNHEY and CDR2 SVGAGI.

The V gene is TRBV5-1, the J gene TRBJ2-3; TRBD2 agrees at 9 bases. J lost 2 bases, V lost 4 bases, and 8 bases had no gene match. Germline loops: CDR1 SGHRS, CDR2 YFSETQ. The CDR3 is made up of 16 amino acids. CDR3 loop: CASSTPPSGVTDTQYF. The CDR3 DNA reads as TGCGCCAGCAGCACCCCCCCTAGCGGGGTCACAGATACGCAGTATTTT.

This clone was counted between two and nine times. J is TRBJ2-7 and V is TRBV5-6; TRBD1 is a possible D gene (6 bases). Germline V gene sequence: CDR1 SGHDT, CDR2 YYEEEE. The CDR3 runs to 15 residues. V lost 1 base and J 6 bases, leaving 17 bases between the germline ends. CDR3 sequence: CASSLTGKNWVEQYF. The CDR3 coding sequence is TGTGCCAGCAGCTTGACAGGGAAGAATTGGGTCGAGCAGTACTTC.

Regarding this clone: Its ends do not fully match the called genes, so a read error is possible. The rearrangement joins TRBV13 to TRBJ1-6; D possibly corresponds to TRBD1 (5 bases). Germline loops: CDR1 PRHDT, CDR2 FYEKMQ (reference sequence). This CDR3 spans 16 amino acids. The CDR3 here is CASSFGGIGRNSPLNF. The CDR3 DNA is TGTGCCAGCAGCTTTGGGGGGATTGGGAGGAATTCACCCCTCAACTTT.

The rearrangement joins TRBV4-2 to TRBJ2-1; 7 nucleotides line up with TRBD1. V gave up 0 bases and J gave up 2 bases; unmatched junction bases: 1. The CDR3 spans 15 residues. Germline lookup yields CDR1 LGHNA and CDR2 YNFKEQ. DNA of the CDR3: TGTGCCAGCAGCCAAGAGGACAGGACCTACAATGAGCAGTTCTTC. Protein product: CASSQEDRTYNEQFF.

The chain has TRBV27 and TRBJ2-5; TRBD2 matches 11 bases. V was pared by 0 bases and J by 5 bases, with 8 bases of the junction left unmatched. Germline CDR1 and CDR2: MNHEY and SMNVEV (reference sequence). The CDR3 length is 17 residues. CDR3 protein: CASSLSPVAGGPETQYF. The CDR3, as DNA: TGTGCCAGCAGTTTATCACCGGTAGCGGGGGGGCCGGAGACCCAGTACTTC.

The V gene is TRBV5-6, the J gene TRBJ2-7, with 8 bases aligning to TRBD2. The V and J ends lost 2 bases and 2 bases, in that order; junction bases with no gene match: 3. Per the germline V gene, CDR1 is SGHDT and CDR2 is YYEEEE. The CDR3 loop spans 14 amino acids. The DNA for the CDR3 is TGTGCCAGCAGCTTCGGGGGACTAGCCTACGAGCAGTACTTC. Its protein is CASSFGGLAYEQYF.

This clone occurred a few times. The chain is built from TRBV4-2 and TRBJ2-3; 11 bases align to TRBD2. Unmatched junction bases numbered 3, after V lost 0 bases and J lost 4 bases. The CDR3 spans 16 residues. The V gene's germline CDR1 is LGHNA and CDR2 YNFKEQ. The CDR3 region has the DNA TGTGCCAGCAGCCAAGATGGGACTAGCGGACCAGATACGCAGTATTTT. Translated, it gives CASSQDGTSGPDTQYF.

The J gene is TRBJ2-1, the V gene TRBV5-8; D remains unclear. This CDR3 is built from 15 residues. The V end lost 0 bases, the J end lost 0 bases, and 7 bases lay between the germline ends. CDR1 is SGHTS and CDR2 is YDEGEE in the germline V gene. The CDR3 spells CASSLVSSSYNEQFF. CDR3 sequence (DNA): TGTGCCAGCAGCTTGGTCTCCAGCTCCTACAATGAGCAGTTCTTC.

This chain links TRBV27 with TRBJ2-7, with 8 bases lining up with TRBD1. The V gene end was trimmed by 7 bases and the J gene end by 5 bases; junction bases not matched to a gene: 13. This CDR3 is built from 15 residues. Germline V gene sequence: CDR1 MNHEY, CDR2 SMNVEV (reference sequence). This chain's CDR3 is CASTPMTGVFHEQYF. CDR3 sequence (DNA): TGTGCCAGCACACCTATGACAGGGGTGTTTCACGAGCAGTACTTC.